The entry below describes one TCR beta chain. Its antigen is unidentified. These data are taken from a study of identical twins. Study-wide findings and caveats: Part of the zero-insertion signal could reflect confounding by invariant MAIT and iNKT cells.

One entry per CDR3 protein, called by TCRdb with MiXCR from the 5' RACE reads. Among more than 400,000 distinct CDR3 sequences listed, about 16% were seen once. The CDR3 is made up of 16 amino acids. V dropped 6 bases and J dropped 2; count of bases not matched to a gene: 10. In germline, CDR1 is ENHRY, CDR2 SYGVKD. The same data also went into a second study, on yellow fever vaccine responses in identical twins.

Material: CD4+ T cells sorted from blood. This clonotype was obtained from a woman aged 18-29 years in good health. This chain joins TRBV10-3 and TRBJ2-1; 7 positions agree with TRBD2. For the CDR3, the DNA is TGTGCCATCAGGAGTAGCAGCGGGACGCCCTACAATGAGCAGTTCTTC. Protein: CAIRSSSGTPYNEQFF.